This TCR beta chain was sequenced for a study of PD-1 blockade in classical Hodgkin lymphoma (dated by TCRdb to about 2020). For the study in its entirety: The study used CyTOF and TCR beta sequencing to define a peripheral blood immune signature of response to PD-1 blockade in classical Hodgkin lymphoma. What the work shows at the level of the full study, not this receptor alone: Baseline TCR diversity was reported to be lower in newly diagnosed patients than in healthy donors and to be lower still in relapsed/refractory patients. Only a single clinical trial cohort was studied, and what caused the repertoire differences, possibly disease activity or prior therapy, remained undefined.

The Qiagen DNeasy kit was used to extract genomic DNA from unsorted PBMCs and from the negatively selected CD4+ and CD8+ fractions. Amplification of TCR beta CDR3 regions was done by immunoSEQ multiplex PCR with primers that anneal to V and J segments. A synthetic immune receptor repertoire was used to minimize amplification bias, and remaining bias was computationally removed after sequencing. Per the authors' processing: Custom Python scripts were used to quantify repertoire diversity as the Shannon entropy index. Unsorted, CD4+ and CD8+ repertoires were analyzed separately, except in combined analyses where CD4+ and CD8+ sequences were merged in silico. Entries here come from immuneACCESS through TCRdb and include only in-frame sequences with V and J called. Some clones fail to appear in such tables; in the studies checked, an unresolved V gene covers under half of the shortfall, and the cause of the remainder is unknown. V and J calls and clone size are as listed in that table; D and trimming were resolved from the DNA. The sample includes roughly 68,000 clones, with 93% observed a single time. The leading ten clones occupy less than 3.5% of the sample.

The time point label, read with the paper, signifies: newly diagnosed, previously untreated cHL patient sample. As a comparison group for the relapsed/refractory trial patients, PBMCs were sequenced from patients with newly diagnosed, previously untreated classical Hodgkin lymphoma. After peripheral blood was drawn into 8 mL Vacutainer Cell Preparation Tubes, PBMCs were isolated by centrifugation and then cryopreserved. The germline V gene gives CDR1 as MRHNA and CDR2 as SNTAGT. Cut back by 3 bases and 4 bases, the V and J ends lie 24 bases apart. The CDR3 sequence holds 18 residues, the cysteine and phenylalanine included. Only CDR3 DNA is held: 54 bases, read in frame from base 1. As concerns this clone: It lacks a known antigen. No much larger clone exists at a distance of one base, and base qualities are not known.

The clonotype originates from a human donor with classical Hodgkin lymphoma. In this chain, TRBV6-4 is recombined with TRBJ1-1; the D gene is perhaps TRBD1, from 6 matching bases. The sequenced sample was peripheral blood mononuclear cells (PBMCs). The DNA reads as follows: TGTGCCAGCAGTGATTATACAGGGACGGGGAAGACGGGCACTGAAGCTTTCTTT. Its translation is CASSDYTGTGKTGTEAFF.